This TCR beta chain was observed in a study of blood T cell repertoires in COVID-19. Study summary: The analysed material was cDNA or gDNA that came from T cells, B-cell-depleted T cells, or PBMCs.

Original analysis: Reference gene primer amplification in the assay estimated nucleated cell counts. Sequencing used immunoSEQ multiplex PCR; TCRdb keeps in-frame clones, though not all of them. The V and J calls and clone size are taken from that table; D and trimming were inferred from the DNA. In the table there are 30,000 to 40,000 clones, over 85% of which are singletons. The J segment lost 11 bases and the V segment lost 3 bases, leaving 10 bases of the junction unmatched. Germline CDR1 and CDR2: DFQATT and SNEGSKA (reference sequence). The CDR3 sequence is 13 residues long. The sequence came from a male donor with active COVID-19. V is TRBV20-1 and J is TRBJ1-1, with 9 bases aligning to TRBD1. Sequenced sample: peripheral blood. CDR3 in DNA: TGCAGTGCTAGTCTGGGACAGGGCTTGCAGGCTTTCTTT. This encodes CSASLGQGLQAFF.